One and the same sample provided the 18 T cell receptor beta chains below, sequenced in a study of T cell repertoires in cytomegalovirus infection. Via MiXCR, TCRdb re-called the reads, giving one row per CDR3 protein. The sample carries 71,000 or so distinct CDR3 sequences, around 20% recorded once. These receptors lack a known antigen. The sequences come from CD8+ T cells from cultured PBMCs, collected from culture after CMV antigen stimulation. The receptor set was obtained from a human donor in good health (CMV status not recorded). Some clones in this sample may be carry-over from other donors' samples.

This clonotype has just a few counts. This chain connects TRBV7-6 to TRBJ1-1, with TRBD1 as a possible D gene (5 bases). The germline V gene encodes CDR1 SGHVS and CDR2 FNYEAQ. This CDR3 is 15 amino acids long. The V gene lost 3 bases and the J gene lost 1 base, with 12 bases spanning the gap. This CDR3 is CASSFPPGRNTEAFF. The CDR3 DNA sequence: TGTGCCAGCAGCTTCCCACCGGGACGGAACACTGAAGCTTTCTTT.

The chain joins TRBV7-2 to TRBJ1-1; 8 nucleotides line up with TRBD1. CDR3 size: 15 residues. CDR1 SGHTA and CDR2 FQGNSA come from the germline V gene. V lost 11 bases and J lost 1; bases outside the gene matches: 12. The DNA for the CDR3 is TGTGCCGGCCGAAAGACCGGGACAGGGAACACTGAAGCTTTCTTT. This translates into CAGRKTGTGNTEAFF.

J is TRBJ2-7 and V is TRBV7-2; D gene uncertain. With 1 base removed from V and 0 bases from J, the gap between germline ends came to 7 bases. The CDR3 sequence is 14 residues long. The germline CDR1 and CDR2 sequences are SGHTA and FQGNSA. The CDR3 spells CASSLVGSSYEQYF. DNA of the CDR3: TGTGCCAGCAGCTTAGTGGGCAGCTCCTACGAGCAGTACTTC.

There are a few counts of this clonotype. The genes are TRBV29-1 and TRBJ2-1, with TRBD1 matching 7 bases. V gave up 3 bases and J gave up 4 bases; unmatched junction bases: 12. CDR1 is SQVTM, CDR2 ANQGSEA, per germline. The CDR3 runs to 16 residues. CDR3 DNA: TGCAGCGTTGAGAACCCAGACAGGGACCTTTACAATGAGCAGTTCTTC. Its translation is CSVENPDRDLYNEQFF.

The table lists this clonotype with a few counts. The chain joins TRBV10-3 to TRBJ2-3; D is unresolved. The CDR3 spans 13 residues. The germline V and J ends were trimmed by 8 bases and 1 base, with 10 bases remaining between them. Germline CDR1 and CDR2: ENHRY and SYGVKD. The chain's CDR3 is CAIRPPRTDTQYF. DNA for the CDR3: TGTGCCATCCGGCCCCCTCGCACAGATACGCAGTATTTT.

V is TRBV6-5 and J is TRBJ2-2; tentatively, D is TRBD1 (5 bases). Germline lookup yields CDR1 MNHEY and CDR2 SVGAGI. V lost 5 bases and J lost 1, with 11 bases in between. The CDR3 covers 15 residues. CDR3 DNA sequence: TGTGCCAGCAGTAGAGAAACAGGGAACACCGGGGAGCTGTTTTTT. This encodes CASSRETGNTGELFF.

V usage is TRBV7-9 and J usage is TRBJ2-7; unclear D gene. The CDR3 length is 15 residues. Germline V gene lookup returns CDR1 SEHNR and CDR2 FQNEAQ (reference sequence). With 5 bases removed from V and 5 bases from J, the gap between germline ends came to 19 bases. CDR3: CASSGPDLITHEQYF. The CDR3 nucleotides are TGTGCCAGCAGCGGCCCCGACCTTATTACCCACGAGCAGTACTTC.

There are a few counts of this clonotype. V and J are TRBV7-9 and TRBJ2-1; D is uncertain. The ends were cut back, 3 bases at V and 6 bases at J, with 6 bases in the middle. Germline CDR1 is SEHNR and CDR2 is FQNEAQ (reference sequence). The CDR3 contains 12 residues. The CDR3 DNA is TGTGCCAGCAGCTTTGGGATCAATGAGCAGTTCTTC. Its protein is CASSFGINEQFF.

This clonotype was recorded at least ten times. The chain uses TRBV7-8 and TRBJ2-2; D not resolved. Trimming stripped 1 base from V and 7 bases from J, with 4 bases between. Germline-derived CDR1 and CDR2 are SGHVS and FQNEAQ. CDR3 length equals 12 residues. CDR3 DNA: TGTGCCAGCAGCTTAGAAAGCGGGGAGCTGTTTTTT. As protein: CASSLESGELFF.

The J gene is TRBJ1-5, the V gene TRBV18; D ambiguous. V gave up 2 bases and J gave up 2 bases, with 4 bases separating them. The CDR3 spans 13 residues. Germline V CDR1 and CDR2: KGHSH, LQKENI. The CDR3 DNA sequence: TGTGCCAGCTCACCAATCGGCAATCAGCCCCAGCATTTT. Protein: CASSPIGNQPQHF.

The chain has TRBV7-8 and TRBJ2-5, with a weak D call TRBD1 (6 bases). CDR3 length equals 15 residues. V was cut by 3 bases and J by 4 bases, with 15 bases left in between. Germline CDR1 is SGHVS and CDR2 is FQNEAQ. CDR3 loop: CASSFPARGTETQYF. CDR3 nucleotide sequence: TGTGCCAGCAGCTTTCCGGCCAGGGGAACAGAGACCCAGTACTTC.

The table lists this clonotype with a few counts. This CDR3 reads CASSYIGGVDQPQHF. The CDR3 coding sequence is TGTGCCAGCAGCTACATCGGGGGGGTGGATCAGCCCCAGCATTTT. The chain has TRBV27 and TRBJ1-5, with D maybe TRBD1 (5 bases). V shed 6 bases and J shed 5 bases, with 17 bases lying between them. CDR1 and CDR2 from the germline V gene are MNHEY and SMNVEV (reference sequence). The CDR3 contains 15 residues.

This chain links TRBV7-9 with TRBJ2-1; possibly TRBD1 for D (5 bases). This CDR3 is built from 15 residues. Per germline, CDR1 SEHNR and CDR2 FQNEAQ (reference sequence). Trimming stripped 1 base from V and 8 bases from J, with 15 bases between. CDR3 loop: CASSLGQPFLDEQFF. The CDR3 DNA is TGTGCCAGCAGCTTAGGACAGCCCTTCCTAGATGAGCAGTTCTTC.

This sequence joins TRBV7-8 and TRBJ1-4, with D tentatively TRBD1 (5 bases). The CDR3 consists of 14 residues. Germline values: CDR1 SGHVS, CDR2 FQNEAQ. The ends were cut back, 5 bases at V and 7 bases at J, with 14 bases in the middle. CDR3 sequence (DNA): TGTGCCAGCAGCCCCGGGGGATACGGTGAAAAACTGTTTTTT. It encodes CASSPGGYGEKLFF.

Many counts were recorded for this clonotype. The chain has TRBV7-2 and TRBJ1-1; tentatively, D is TRBD1 (6 bases). The CDR3 loop spans 16 amino acids. Between the trimmed V and J ends, which lost 5 bases and 4 bases, there was a span of 20 bases. CDR1 and CDR2 (germline): SGHTA, FQGNSA. The CDR3 sequence is CASSPTGSIVGTEAFF. CDR3 nucleotide sequence: TGTGCCAGCAGCCCAACAGGGTCTATAGTGGGCACTGAAGCTTTCTTT.

A few counts support this clonotype. V gene TRBV6-2 or TRBV6-3 combines with J gene TRBJ2-7, with D perhaps matching TRBD2 (5 bases). The CDR3 runs 14 residues. Germline V gene sequence: CDR1 MNHEY, CDR2 SVGEGT. V gave up 6 bases and J gave up 2 bases, with 14 bases separating them. The CDR3 here is CASSLRTSPYEQYF. CDR3 nucleotide sequence: TGTGCCAGCAGCCTTCGGACTTCTCCCTACGAGCAGTACTTC.

This clonotype was recorded a few times. The chain couples TRBV6-2 or TRBV6-3 to TRBJ2-4; TRBD1 matches at 9 bases. The CDR3 is made up of 15 amino acids. V trimming: 4 bases; J trimming: 2 bases; junction bases outside the gene matches: 3. CDR1 and CDR2 from the germline V gene are MNHEY and SVGEGT. The CDR3 nucleotides read TGTGCCAGCAGTTCGGACAGGGGTACCAAAAACATTCAGTACTTC. It yields the protein CASSSDRGTKNIQYF.

The chain couples TRBV6-2 or TRBV6-3 to TRBJ1-1, with 7 bases that match TRBD1. This CDR3 is 16 amino acids long. From germline, CDR1 is MNHEY and CDR2 SVGEGT. The V gene end was trimmed by 2 bases and the J gene end by 1 base; junction bases not matched to a gene: 7. The CDR3 is CASSYARGRKNTEAFF. The CDR3 DNA is TGTGCCAGCAGTTACGCGAGGGGGCGGAAGAACACTGAAGCTTTCTTT.